These 14 T cell receptor beta chains were all obtained from the same sample, sequenced in a study of cytomegalovirus exposure and HLA in healthy donors (TCRdb year 2017). To prepare the library, the immunoSEQ multiplex PCR assay was applied. For the multiplex PCR, a mixture combining 60 forward primers for TCR Vbeta segments and 13 reverse primers for TCR Jbeta segments was used. The clones in this table, taken by TCRdb from immuneACCESS, are in-frame only. Not every clone is retained; where verified, under half of the shortfall comes from an unresolved V gene, and the cause of the rest is unknown. For this sample there are roughly 180,000 clones; approximately 80% appear just once. The ten largest clones capture about 7% of the sample. The sequencing sample was made of PBMCs. Source of these receptors: a young man in good health and CMV-seropositive.

The chain recombines TRBV7-2 with TRBJ2-4, with 12 bases lining up with TRBD2. V gave up 1 base and J gave up 9 bases; unmatched junction bases: 10. The CDR3 is made up of 17 amino acids. The germline CDR1 and CDR2 sequences are SGHTA and FQGNSA. The CDR3 sequence: CASSLVASGGVAGIQYF. The CDR3 coding sequence is TGTGCCAGCAGCTTAGTGGCTAGCGGGGGGGTCGCAGGCATTCAGTACTTC. The variable domain in full, completed from reference TRBV7-2 and TRBJ2-4, reads GAGVSQSPSNKVTEKGKDVELRCDPISGHTALYWYRQSLGQGLEFLIYFQGNSAPDKSGLPSDRFSAERTGGSVSTLTIQRTQQEDSAVYLCASSLVASGGVAGIQYFGAGTRLSVL.

The chain employs TRBV20-1 and TRBJ1-2; perhaps TRBD1 as D (5 bases). The CDR3 covers 11 residues. Trimming stripped 3 bases from V and 8 bases from J, with 10 bases between. Germline CDR1 DFQATT, CDR2 SNEGSKA (reference sequence). The CDR3 sequence: CSARSGLGYTF. The CDR3 DNA reads as TGCAGTGCTAGGTCGGGACTAGGCTACACCTTC.

This clone has only a few counts. The rearrangement links TRBV5-1 to TRBJ1-1; 7 bases match TRBD1. The germline V gene has CDR1 SGHRS and CDR2 YFSETQ. With V trimmed by 3 bases and J by 1 base, 9 bases remained unmatched. The CDR3 length is 16 residues. The CDR3 spells CASSSGQAVRNTEAFF. As DNA, the CDR3 is TGCGCCAGCAGCTCAGGACAGGCCGTGAGGAACACTGAAGCTTTCTTT.

This chain joins TRBV7-9 and TRBJ1-4; 7 nucleotides agree with TRBD1. This CDR3 region has 19 residues. Germline V gene data show CDR1 as SEHNR and CDR2 as FQNEAQ (reference sequence). V shed 5 bases, J shed 4 bases, and the junction held 19 bases outside the gene matches. The CDR3 DNA is TGTGCCAGCAGCCTCATACAGGGGCCATCGATAGCGGTTAATGAAAAACTGTTTTTT. Protein product: CASSLIQGPSIAVNEKLFF.

V is TRBV7-9 and J is TRBJ2-2; TRBD2 matches at 10 bases. Trimming cost V 5 bases and J 7 bases; bases outside gene matches: 10. Germline loops: CDR1 SEHNR, CDR2 FQNEAQ (reference sequence). This CDR3 comprises 16 residues. The CDR3 sequence is CASSVRLAGSNGELFF. The CDR3 DNA reads as TGTGCCAGCAGCGTACGACTAGCGGGTTCCAACGGGGAGCTGTTTTTT.

The gene calls are TRBV27 and TRBJ1-1; D possibly corresponds to TRBD1 (6 bases). The length of the CDR3 is 15 residues. Per the germline V gene, CDR1 is MNHEY and CDR2 is SMNVEV (reference sequence). Trimming shortened V by 6 bases and J by 1 base, and 15 bases separated the two germline ends. CDR3 protein: CASRALQGWNTEAFF. The DNA of the CDR3 is TGTGCCAGCAGAGCCTTACAGGGATGGAACACTGAAGCTTTCTTT.

This rearrangement joins TRBV11-2 to TRBJ2-3; unclear D gene. Trimming shortened V by 0 bases and J by 0 bases, and 7 bases separated the two germline ends. The germline CDR1 and CDR2 sequences are SGHAT and FQNNGV. The length of the CDR3 is 15 residues. The CDR3 nucleotides read TGTGCCAGCAGCTTAGATGGCTCTAGCACAGATACGCAGTATTTT. Its protein product is CASSLDGSSTDTQYF.

The CDR3 here is CASSLVSSTDTQYF. CDR3 DNA sequence: TGTGCCAGCAGCTTAGTGTCCTCCACAGATACGCAGTATTTT. This chain links TRBV11-3 with TRBJ2-3, with D hard to call. V was shortened by 1 base and J by 2 bases, with 7 bases between the two germline ends. Germline CDR1 is SGHNT and CDR2 is YENEEA. The CDR3 length is 14 residues.

The chain has TRBV28 and TRBJ1-4; 10 positions agree with TRBD1. V shed 8 bases, J shed 7 bases, and the junction held 10 bases outside the gene matches. CDR3 size: 15 residues. Germline loops: CDR1 MDHEN, CDR2 SYDVKM. CDR3 nucleotide sequence: TGTGCCAGCCGATCTCCCGGGACAGGGGCTGAAAAACTGTTTTTT. Translating gives CASRSPGTGAEKLFF.

This rearrangement joins TRBV9 to TRBJ1-6; 7 nucleotides line up with TRBD1. CDR1 and CDR2 from the germline V gene are SGDLS and YYNGEE. The CDR3 is made up of 14 amino acids. The junction had 2 bases not matched to a gene; V was cut back by 0 bases and J by 8 bases. In nucleotides, the CDR3 is TGTGCCAGCAGCGTAGGCCAGGGGGATTCACCCCTCCACTTT. Protein product: CASSVGQGDSPLHF.

The chain recombines TRBV19 with TRBJ2-7; D is uncertain. V was trimmed by 0 bases and J by 6 bases, leaving 15 bases between them. Germline V gene lookup returns CDR1 LNHDA and CDR2 SQIVND (reference sequence). The CDR3 loop spans 15 amino acids. CDR3 amino acids: CASSIDPSTTREQYF. CDR3 nucleotides: TGTGCCAGTAGTATAGATCCCTCGACAACTCGCGAGCAGTACTTC.

The rearrangement uses TRBV10-3 and TRBJ1-2; D is possibly TRBD1 (5 bases). With 3 bases removed from V and 8 bases from J, the gap between germline ends came to 13 bases. The germline V gene has CDR1 ENHRY and CDR2 SYGVKD. This CDR3 has 13 residues. The CDR3 DNA follows: TGTGCCATCAGTGAACAGGACGTTGGGGGCTACACCTTC. Residues: CAISEQDVGGYTF.

This rearrangement joins TRBV7-9 to TRBJ1-3; the match to TRBD1 covers 8 bases. V lost 6 bases to trimming and J lost 0 bases; unmatched junction nucleotides: 1. CDR3 length equals 14 residues. Per the germline V gene, CDR1 is SEHNR and CDR2 is FQNEAQ (reference sequence). Written as DNA, the CDR3 is TGTGCCAGCAGGCAGGGGGCCTCTGGAAACACCATATATTTT. Translated: CASRQGASGNTIYF.

This sequence joins TRBV5-6 and TRBJ2-5; TRBD2 agrees at 8 bases. This CDR3 is built from 17 residues. Losses at the gene ends were 1 base for V and 4 bases for J; bases not matched to a gene: 12. Germline V gene data show CDR1 as SGHDT and CDR2 as YYEEEE. The CDR3 region is CASSLLTGGPSRETQYF. CDR3 DNA sequence: TGTGCCAGCAGCTTGTTAACGGGGGGGCCGTCAAGAGAGACCCAGTACTTC.